The clone carrying this T cell receptor beta chain was detected a few times. As processed by the authors: Estimation of nucleated cell counts relied on the amplification of reference gene primers. Method: immunoSEQ multiplex PCR; TCRdb's copy keeps in-frame clones and lacks some. D and trimming come from the DNA, and the V and J calls and clone size come from that table. Of about 170,000 clones listed, over 80% are singletons. The CDR3 has 12 amino acids. V dropped 2 bases and J dropped 6; count of bases not matched to a gene: 4. From germline, CDR1 is GTSNPN and CDR2 SVGIG (reference sequence). The sample comes from a study of blood T cell repertoires in COVID-19. Study in general: Italy, Spain and the United States were the sources of the convalescent and acute COVID-19 samples. The analysed material was cDNA or gDNA that came from T cells, B-cell-depleted T cells, or PBMCs.

Sequenced: peripheral blood. V gene TRBV30 combines with J gene TRBJ2-7; 7 bases line up with TRBD2. The TCR sequence derives from a woman aged 50 to 60 with acute or convalescent COVID-19. CDR3 nucleotides: TGTGCCTGGAGTAAGGGAGGGAGCGAGCAGTACTTC. Translated, it gives CAWSKGGSEQYF. Full variable domain (remainder filled in from reference TRBV30 and TRBJ2-7): SQTIHQWPATLVQPVGSPLSLECTVEGTSNPNLYWYRQAAGRGLQLLFYSVGIGQISSEVPQNLSASRPQDRQFILSSKKLLLSDSGFYLCAWSKGGSEQYFGPGTRLTVT.